Each of the 28 T cell receptor beta chains below was sequenced from the same sample in a study of T-cell reconstitution after alpha-beta-depleted transplantation in children. Unique molecular identifiers were incorporated into the prepared TCRbeta library. MiXCR, applied by TCRdb to the PCR reads, yields one record per CDR3 protein. Seen here are 450,000 to 600,000 distinct CDR3 sequences, over 9.5% observed once, and the top ten hold about 2%. The sequencing here drew on PBMCs, taken before TCRalphabeta/CD19-depleted stem cell transplant. The receptors derive from a child aged 2 to 15 with inherited bone marrow failure, due to receive a stem cell transplant.

This clonotype has a count of ten or more. This chain connects TRBV27 to TRBJ2-1; 9 bases agree with TRBD1. V dropped 4 bases and J dropped 9; count of bases not matched to a gene: 13. The V gene's germline CDR1 is MNHEY and CDR2 SMNVEV (reference sequence). The CDR3 consists of 16 residues. The chain's CDR3 is CASSYSGTGSLGEQFF. The CDR3 DNA reads as TGTGCCAGCAGTTACTCCGGGACAGGGTCATTGGGTGAGCAGTTCTTC.

Only a few counts were recorded for this clonotype. The gene calls are TRBV4-3 and TRBJ1-1; D is uncertain. V dropped 4 bases and J dropped 4 bases, with 13 bases sitting between them. The CDR3 runs 14 residues. Germline CDR1 LGHNA, CDR2 YSLEER. CDR3 sequence (DNA): TGCGCCAGCAGCCGGAGGGTTGACCTCACTGAAGCTTTCTTT. Residues: CASSRRVDLTEAFF.

This clonotype was observed at least ten times. This chain uses TRBV29-1 with TRBJ2-1; D may be TRBD2 (6 bases). Germline-derived CDR1 and CDR2 are SQVTM and ANQGSEA. CDR3 length: 11 amino acids. Trimming cost V 4 bases and J 9 bases, with 10 bases left between them. The CDR3 here is CSVAPGGEQFF. The CDR3 region has the DNA TGCAGCGTTGCGCCCGGGGGTGAGCAGTTCTTC.

This clonotype was observed many times. The chain links TRBV29-1 to TRBJ1-1; D remains ambiguous. The CDR3 covers 13 residues. Germline assignment: CDR1 SQVTM and CDR2 ANQGSEA. Trimming removed 3 bases from V and 0 bases from J, with 8 bases in between. DNA of the CDR3: TGCAGCGTTGATTCCGGCATGAACACTGAAGCTTTCTTT. Amino acid sequence: CSVDSGMNTEAFF.

At least ten counts were recorded for this clonotype. The rearrangement joins TRBV7-2 to TRBJ2-1; 9 bases map to TRBD1. V lost 1 base and J lost 8; bases outside the gene matches: 3. CDR1 is SGHTA and CDR2 is FQGNSA in the germline V gene. This CDR3 region has 14 residues. The CDR3 DNA reads TGTGCCAGCAGCTTAGATGGGACAGGGCATGAGCAGTTCTTC. It specifies CASSLDGTGHEQFF. The whole variable domain, filled in from reference TRBV7-2 and TRBJ2-1, reads GAGVSQSPSNKVTEKGKDVELRCDPISGHTALYWYRQSLGQGLEFLIYFQGNSAPDKSGLPSDRFSAERTGGSVSTLTIQRTQQEDSAVYLCASSLDGTGHEQFFGPGTRLTVL.

This chain links TRBV29-1 with TRBJ2-1; 8 positions agree with TRBD1. V shed 6 bases and J 0 bases; nucleotides not matched to a gene: 7. The CDR3 is 15 residues long. Per germline, CDR1 SQVTM and CDR2 ANQGSEA. The CDR3 spells CSVGWTGRSYNEQFF. As DNA, the CDR3 is TGCAGCGTGGGATGGACAGGGCGCTCCTACAATGAGCAGTTCTTC.

This clonotype was counted a few times. The chain combines TRBV19 with TRBJ2-7; 8 bases are a match to TRBD2. The germline CDR1 and CDR2 sequences are LNHDA and SQIVND (reference sequence). This CDR3 region has 14 residues. V was clipped by 3 bases and J by 3 bases; unmatched bases: 4. The CDR3 spells CASSILAGGYEQYF. CDR3 bases: TGTGCCAGTAGTATTCTAGCGGGTGGCTACGAGCAGTACTTC.

This clonotype was seen ten or more times. This sequence joins TRBV11-2 and TRBJ2-3; 10 bases align to TRBD1. The J segment lost 1 base and the V segment lost 5 bases, leaving 6 bases of the junction unmatched. Per the germline V gene, CDR1 is SGHAT and CDR2 is FQNNGV. CDR3 length: 16 amino acids. The DNA for the CDR3 is TGTGCCAGCAGCGGAGGACAGGGGGACGGCACAGATACGCAGTATTTT. This codes for CASSGGQGDGTDTQYF.

This clonotype was detected many times. V is TRBV27 and J is TRBJ2-3, with D unclear. Germline V CDR1 and CDR2: MNHEY, SMNVEV (reference sequence). The CDR3 covers 16 residues. V was clipped by 2 bases and J by 4 bases, with 16 bases between them. This CDR3 is CASSLEAGRLPDTQYF. CDR3 DNA sequence: TGTGCCAGCAGTTTAGAGGCCGGACGCCTTCCAGATACGCAGTATTTT.

There are a few counts of this clonotype. The J gene is TRBJ1-5, the V gene TRBV20-1, with unresolved D. V dropped 0 bases and J dropped 4 bases, with 10 bases sitting between them. The germline gives CDR1 DFQATT, CDR2 SNEGSKA (reference sequence). This CDR3 contains 14 residues. The CDR3 loop reads CSARDRGRNQPQHF. The CDR3 DNA reads as TGCAGTGCTAGAGATCGGGGAAGGAATCAGCCCCAGCATTTT.

This clonotype was detected ten times or more. V gene TRBV6-2 or TRBV6-3 combines with J gene TRBJ2-7; the D is unclear. V was clipped by 7 bases and J by 3 bases, with 16 bases between them. Germline V CDR1 and CDR2: MNHEY, SVGEGT. The CDR3 spans 14 residues. As DNA, the CDR3 is TGTGCCAGCACCTCGGGCAGCCTATTCTACGAGCAGTACTTC. Protein: CASTSGSLFYEQYF.

This clonotype was recorded many times. V gene TRBV4-3 combines with J gene TRBJ1-5, with no clear D. Trimming stripped 0 bases from V and 0 bases from J, with 9 bases between. The CDR3 length is 16 residues. CDR1 and CDR2 from the germline V gene are LGHNA and YSLEER. The CDR3 sequence: CASSQDRQISNQPQHF. The CDR3 nucleotides read TGCGCCAGCAGCCAAGATCGGCAGATTAGCAATCAGCCCCAGCATTTT.

This clonotype was seen at least ten times. This chain links TRBV12-3 or TRBV12-4 with TRBJ2-1, with TRBD2 matching over 9 bases. Losses at the gene ends were 7 bases for V and 8 bases for J; bases not matched to a gene: 9. This CDR3 comprises 14 residues. The CDR3 nucleotides read TGTGCCAGCACAGCGGGAGGTGCTTTGGATGAGCAGTTCTTC. Translated, it gives CASTAGGALDEQFF.

The CDR3 here is CASSPRQEQFF. In DNA form, the CDR3 reads TGTGCCAGCAGCCCCCGACAGGAGCAGTTCTTC. The rearrangement joins TRBV11-2 to TRBJ2-1; tentatively, D is TRBD1 (5 bases). The CDR3 is 11 amino acids. V was clipped by 5 bases and J by 10 bases, with 9 bases between them. Germline CDR1 is SGHAT and CDR2 is FQNNGV.

In its sample, this clonotype was seen many times. The genes are TRBV11-3 and TRBJ2-4; 7 bases fit TRBD1. Germline V CDR1 and CDR2: SGHNT, YENEEA. This CDR3 is 13 amino acids long. Trimming took 5 bases from V and 8 from J; bases not matched to a gene: 6. CDR3 nucleotide sequence: TGTGCCAGCAGCCCGACAGGGTTTGACATTCAGTACTTC. It codes for CASSPTGFDIQYF. The full variable domain, rest sourced from reference TRBV11-3 and TRBJ2-4, is EAGVVQSPRYKIIEKKQPVAFWCNPISGHNTLYWYLQNLGQGPELLIRYENEEAVDDSQLPKDRFSAERLKGVDSTLKIQPAELGDSAVYLCASSPTGFDIQYFGAGTRLSVL.

Ten or more counts support this clonotype. This chain's CDR3 is CASSLGTVSSYEQYF. In DNA form, the CDR3 reads TGTGCCAGCAGTCTCGGGACAGTAAGCTCCTACGAGCAGTACTTC. This chain connects TRBV28 to TRBJ2-7; the match to TRBD1 covers 7 bases. This CDR3 is 15 amino acids long. With V trimmed by 5 bases and J by 0 bases, 7 bases remained unmatched. In germline, CDR1 is MDHEN, CDR2 SYDVKM.

This clonotype has a handful of counts. The rearrangement joins TRBV20-1 to TRBJ2-7; 7 bases are shared with TRBD2. CDR1 is DFQATT and CDR2 is SNEGSKA in the germline V gene (reference sequence). This CDR3 is built from 15 residues. Trimming cost V 0 bases and J 2 bases; bases outside gene matches: 7. The CDR3, as DNA: TGCAGTGCTAGAGATCAGGGAGGGTTGACCTACGAGCAGTACTTC. Residues: CSARDQGGLTYEQYF.

There are a few counts of this clonotype. The chain joins TRBV6-5 to TRBJ1-1, with D hard to call. V lost 0 bases and J lost 6, with 14 bases in between. CDR1 MNHEY and CDR2 SVGAGI come from the germline V gene. The CDR3 has 15 amino acids. The CDR3 reads CASSYSPGGEAEAFF. In DNA, the CDR3 is TGTGCCAGCAGTTACTCCCCCGGTGGCGAGGCTGAAGCTTTCTTT.

This chain's CDR3 is CAWSEYQGGQYF. The CDR3 nucleotides are TGTGCCTGGAGTGAGTACCAGGGGGGACAGTACTTC. This chain connects TRBV30 to TRBJ2-4; a weak D match, TRBD1 (7 bases). V lost 1 base to trimming and J lost 13 bases, with 14 bases between them. CDR1 is GTSNPN, CDR2 SVGIG, per germline (reference sequence). CDR3 size: 12 residues.

Here the CDR3 DNA reads TGTGCCAGCAGCTTAGCGCCCCAGGGAGATGGGGCCAACGTCCTGACTTTC. The encoded protein is CASSLAPQGDGANVLTF. The rearrangement joins TRBV13 to TRBJ2-6; D is tentatively TRBD1 or TRBD2 (5 bases each). V lost 1 base to trimming and J lost 3 bases, with 13 bases between them. This CDR3 region has 17 residues. CDR1 is PRHDT and CDR2 is FYEKMQ in the germline V gene (reference sequence).

At least ten counts were recorded for this clonotype. The chain has TRBV12-3 or TRBV12-4 and TRBJ1-6; D ambiguous. This CDR3 has 17 residues. V was trimmed by 4 bases and J by 3 bases, leaving 16 bases between them. The CDR3 sequence: CASSSSWYPRYNSPLHF. The CDR3 DNA reads as TGTGCCAGCAGTTCCTCCTGGTATCCCCGCTATAATTCACCCCTCCACTTT.

Notes on this clonotype: Possible read error: a much larger clone is one base away. The rearrangement links TRBV7-9 to TRBJ2-1, with D possibly matching TRBD1 (6 bases). Germline loops: CDR1 SEHNR, CDR2 FQNEAQ (reference sequence). This CDR3 contains 12 residues. V was trimmed by 6 bases and J by 10 bases, leaving 13 bases between them. The CDR3 protein is CASSATGHEQFF. The CDR3 DNA reads as TGTGCCAGCAGTGCCACAGGGCACGAGCAGTTCTTC.

This chain joins TRBV29-1 and TRBJ2-7; TRBD2 matches at 9 bases. The V segment lost 6 bases and the J segment 7 bases; nucleotides outside the gene matches: 13. The CDR3 length is 14 residues. Germline assignment: CDR1 SQVTM and CDR2 ANQGSEA. In DNA, the CDR3 is TGCAGCGTGCGAACCGGGACTAGCACGGGGGAGCAGTACTTC. Protein product: CSVRTGTSTGEQYF.

This clonotype was observed at least ten times. The CDR3 nucleotides are TGTGCCAGCAGCTTAGATCCGCAGACCTACAGCACCGGGGAGCTGTTTTTT. Translating it yields CASSLDPQTYSTGELFF. The V gene is TRBV11-2, the J gene TRBJ2-2, with D hard to call. This CDR3 is built from 17 residues. Trimming took 0 bases from V and 4 from J, leaving 15 bases between them. Germline V gene data show CDR1 as SGHAT and CDR2 as FQNNGV.

This chain links TRBV7-8 with TRBJ1-2, with TRBD1 matching over 12 bases. Unmatched junction bases numbered 9, after V lost 5 bases and J lost 5 bases. The length of the CDR3 is 16 residues. Germline values: CDR1 SGHVS, CDR2 FQNEAQ. The CDR3 DNA sequence: TGTGCCAGCAGCCCCGCGGGGACAGGGGGCTTGTATGGCTACACCTTC. This translates into CASSPAGTGGLYGYTF.

This clonotype was seen ten or more times. The chain links TRBV9 to TRBJ2-1, with 16 bases lining up with TRBD2. Germline trimming cut 0 bases from V and 8 bases from J; bases unmatched to any gene: 2. This CDR3 contains 16 residues. CDR1 is SGDLS and CDR2 is YYNGEE in the germline V gene. The CDR3 nucleotides are TGTGCCAGCAGCGTAGGGGGACTAGCGGGAGGGGATGAGCAGTTCTTC. Residues: CASSVGGLAGGDEQFF.

This clonotype was detected many times. The V call is TRBV18, the J call TRBJ1-4; no definite D call. V was pared by 5 bases and J by 7 bases, with 11 bases between. The CDR3 has 13 amino acids. In germline, CDR1 is KGHSH, CDR2 LQKENI. CDR3 sequence reads: CASSACITEKLFF. CDR3 nucleotide sequence: TGTGCCAGCTCAGCCTGTATTACTGAAAAACTGTTTTTT.

In its sample, this clonotype was seen many times. V is TRBV28 and J is TRBJ1-2; D perhaps matches TRBD1 (5 bases). Germline V gives CDR1 MDHEN, CDR2 SYDVKM. V was pared by 0 bases and J by 7 bases, with 12 bases between. There are 14 residues in the CDR3. As DNA, the CDR3 is TGTGCCAGCAGTTTATGGTCGGGGGGTCGTGGCTACACCTTC. Its translation: CASSLWSGGRGYTF.